This T cell receptor (beta chain) was captured by sequencing in a study of CD8+ T cells in alopecia areata. The germline V gene encodes CDR1 SQVTM and CDR2 ANQGSEA. V lost 6 bases and J 2 bases, leaving 15 bases between the germline ends. There are 14 residues in the CDR3. Extracted from the samples, RNA was reverse transcribed into cDNA to serve as the sequencing template. The table came from immunoSEQ multiplex PCR; TCRdb's copy has only in-frame clones and leaves some out. The sample holds fewer than 150,000 clones, 55% to 70% seen once. This chain uses TRBV29-1 with TRBJ2-3; D may be TRBD2 (6 bases). This TCR was sampled from a human donor in good health. The specimen was CD4+ T cells sorted from blood. CDR3 in amino acids: CSVEVGLHTDTQYF. In DNA form, the CDR3 reads TGCAGCGTGGAGGTCGGACTACACACAGATACGCAGTATTTT.